The entry below gives a single TCR beta chain sequence along with its context. This specimen comes from a study of T cell changes during pregnancy in multiple sclerosis. This CDR3 comprises 14 residues. Germline CDR1 LGHNA, CDR2 YSLEER. J lost 11 bases, V lost 1 base, and 7 bases had no gene match. Sequencing was performed with immunoSEQ multiplex PCR; in TCRdb, only in-frame clones are kept and a portion is missing. The sample has roughly 64,000 clones, less than 95% seen once; the top ten hold 5.5% to 7%. This TCR came from a female donor in good health, enrolled as a control in a pregnancy study. The chain uses TRBV4-3 and TRBJ1-1; 10 bases align to TRBD1. The sample consisted of peripheral blood, taken in the third trimester of pregnancy. As DNA, the CDR3 is TGCGCCAGCAGCCAAGGACAGGGGGCGCCCCGGGCTTTCTTT. Translated, it gives CASSQGQGAPRAFF.